These 4 T cell receptor beta chains share one sample of origin, sequenced in a study of cytomegalovirus exposure and HLA in healthy donors. Primers for the PCR totalled 60 Vbeta and 13 Jbeta. The protocol was immunoSEQ multiplex PCR, while the TCRdb copy is restricted to in-frame clones and leaves out a portion. The table shows 150,000 to 200,000 clones, with about 73% occurring only once. The sample was PBMCs. The origin of the receptors is a woman aged 40 to 50 in good health and CMV-seronegative.

The rearrangement links TRBV5-6 to TRBJ1-2; 9 positions agree with TRBD1. V lost 5 bases, J lost 2 bases, and 7 bases stayed unmatched. CDR3 size: 15 residues. Germline assignment: CDR1 SGHDT and CDR2 YYEEEE. The DNA of the CDR3 is TGTGCCAGCAGGAGTCCCGGGACAGGGAACTATGGCTACACCTTC. Its translation is CASRSPGTGNYGYTF.

J is TRBJ2-7 and V is TRBV7-2; D possibly corresponds to TRBD2 (6 bases). V was pared by 1 base and J by 0 bases, with 13 bases between. The CDR3 totals 16 residues. CDR1 is SGHTA and CDR2 is FQGNSA in the germline V gene. The CDR3 here is CASSLVRRAVSYEQYF. In DNA form, the CDR3 reads TGTGCCAGCAGCTTAGTTAGGAGGGCAGTCTCCTACGAGCAGTACTTC. Filled out from reference TRBV7-2 and TRBJ2-7, the complete variable domain reads GAGVSQSPSNKVTEKGKDVELRCDPISGHTALYWYRQSLGQGLEFLIYFQGNSAPDKSGLPSDRFSAERTGGSVSTLTIQRTQQEDSAVYLCASSLVRRAVSYEQYFGPGTRLTVT.

This chain joins TRBV6-1 and TRBJ2-1; 8 bases are shared with TRBD1. This CDR3 comprises 13 residues. J lost 6 bases, V lost 10 bases, and 8 bases had no gene match. CDR1 is MNHNS and CDR2 is SASEGT in the germline V gene. The CDR3, as DNA: TGTGCCATCGGACAGGGTAGACCCAATGAGCAGTTCTTC. Protein product: CAIGQGRPNEQFF.

The rearrangement joins TRBV6-1 to TRBJ2-7; TRBD1 is a possible D gene (5 bases). The CDR3 consists of 12 residues. The V gene's germline CDR1 is MNHNS and CDR2 SASEGT. Trimming removed 2 bases from V and 4 bases from J, with 6 bases in between. CDR3: CASSESGYEQYF. The CDR3 DNA follows: TGTGCCAGCAGTGAATCAGGGTACGAGCAGTACTTC.